Each of the 23 T cell receptor beta chains below was sequenced from the same sample in a study of blood T cells in healthy people across ages. The second PCR ran roughly 6 to 11 cycles with a sample-barcoded 5' primer and J-beta primers. TCRdb re-analysed the 5' RACE reads in MiXCR, keeping a single row per CDR3 protein. The table lists around 790,000 distinct CDR3 sequences, around 45% of them singletons. The sequencing input was blood. The receptors were sampled from a man in his sixties in good health.

The rearrangement uses TRBV20-1 and TRBJ2-3, with a possible D match to TRBD1 (7 bases). This CDR3 comprises 19 residues. With 3 bases removed from V and 5 bases from J, the gap between germline ends came to 30 bases. The germline CDR1 and CDR2 sequences are DFQATT and SNEGSKA (reference sequence). The CDR3 DNA follows: TGCAGTGCTAGGGAGCAGGGGGGCCTTTCTTTCGCACGAGGAGATACGCAGTATTTT. Protein product: CSAREQGGLSFARGDTQYF.

This clonotype showed up many times. The V gene is TRBV5-5, the J gene TRBJ2-3; D unclear. Germline V gene lookup returns CDR1 SGHKS and CDR2 YYEKEE (reference sequence). The CDR3 runs to 15 residues. Trimming removed 0 bases at V and 2 bases at J, with 10 bases between. The CDR3 is CASSLGRLPTDTQYF. The CDR3 DNA reads TGTGCCAGCAGCTTGGGACGGCTACCCACAGATACGCAGTATTTT.

Ten or more counts support this clonotype. The chain couples TRBV12-3 or TRBV12-4 to TRBJ2-6, with a weak D call TRBD2 (5 bases). V lost 3 bases to trimming and J lost 0 bases, with 9 bases between them. The CDR3 length is 16 residues. The CDR3 DNA follows: TGTGCCAGCAGTTTGGAGGTGATCTCTGGGGCCAACGTCCTGACTTTC. It yields the protein CASSLEVISGANVLTF.

The gene calls are TRBV20-1 and TRBJ2-7; possibly TRBD1 or TRBD2 for D (5 bases each). Germline CDR1 DFQATT, CDR2 SNEGSKA (reference sequence). The CDR3 sequence is 14 residues long. The V end was cut by 3 bases, the J end by 7 bases, with 19 bases between. CDR3 sequence reads: CSASGTSSYNEQYF. The CDR3 region has the DNA TGCAGTGCTAGCGGGACGAGCTCCTACAATGAGCAGTACTTC.

This clonotype was observed a handful of times. The chain is built from TRBV2 and TRBJ2-3; no firm D call. The germline CDR1 and CDR2 sequences are SNHLY and FYNNEI. The CDR3 is 14 residues long. The germline V and J ends were trimmed by 3 bases and 0 bases, with 7 bases remaining between them. The CDR3 sequence is CASSDRSSTDTQYF. The CDR3 nucleotides read TGTGCCAGCAGTGACAGGAGTAGCACAGATACGCAGTATTTT.

The chain couples TRBV5-1 to TRBJ2-6; 8 bases match TRBD1. The CDR3 loop spans 17 amino acids. In germline, CDR1 is SGHRS, CDR2 YFSETQ. V dropped 3 bases and J dropped 0; count of bases not matched to a gene: 5. The CDR3 DNA is TGCGCCAGCAGCTCCGGGACAGGCCCCTCTGGGGCCAACGTCCTGACTTTC. This encodes CASSSGTGPSGANVLTF.

The V and J genes are TRBV29-1 and TRBJ2-1; 9 bases fit TRBD2. V lost 0 bases and J lost 4; bases outside the gene matches: 10. The germline gives CDR1 SQVTM, CDR2 ANQGSEA. The length of the CDR3 is 17 residues. This CDR3 is CSVEDPAASGTYNEQFF. CDR3 DNA sequence: TGCAGCGTTGAAGACCCGGCGGCTAGCGGGACTTACAATGAGCAGTTCTTC.

This rearrangement joins TRBV27 to TRBJ2-3; D gene unclear. V was clipped by 5 bases and J by 2 bases, with 14 bases between them. The length of the CDR3 is 15 residues. Germline CDR1 is MNHEY and CDR2 is SMNVEV (reference sequence). The CDR3 sequence: CASSAGARLTDTQYF. CDR3 nucleotides: TGTGCCAGCAGTGCCGGTGCGCGGCTCACAGATACGCAGTATTTT.

This rearrangement joins TRBV5-1 to TRBJ2-2, with D possibly TRBD1 on 6 matching bases. Germline V gene lookup returns CDR1 SGHRS and CDR2 YFSETQ. Trimming removed 3 bases from V and 5 bases from J, with 14 bases in between. The CDR3 totals 15 residues. The CDR3 DNA is TGCGCCAGCAGCTGGGATGGACAGTCGACCGGGGAGCTGTTTTTT. It translates to CASSWDGQSTGELFF. Together with reference TRBV5-1 and TRBJ2-2, the CDR3 gives the full variable domain: KAGVTQTPRYLIKTRGQQVTLSCSPISGHRSVSWYQQTPGQGLQFLFEYFSETQRNKGNFPGRFSGRQFSNSRSEMNVSTLELGDSALYLCASSWDGQSTGELFFGEGSRLTVL.

J is TRBJ2-6 and V is TRBV6-5; 7 bases align to TRBD1. The CDR3 has 16 amino acids. CDR1 and CDR2 (germline): MNHEY, SVGAGI. The junction had 9 bases not matched to a gene; V was cut back by 8 bases and J by 2 bases. CDR3 protein: CASGKLQGTGANVLTF. The CDR3 nucleotides read TGTGCCAGCGGAAAACTACAGGGGACTGGGGCCAACGTCCTGACTTTC.

This clonotype was seen a few times. The genes are TRBV6-6 and TRBJ1-1, with D perhaps TRBD1 (5 bases). The CDR3 is 13 residues long. Deletions cut 6 bases from V and 4 bases from J, with 12 bases between. Germline CDR1 and CDR2: MNHNY and SVGAGI (reference sequence). Written as DNA, the CDR3 is TGTGCCAGCAGACACCAGGGACCCACTGAAGCTTTCTTT. It encodes CASRHQGPTEAFF.

The gene calls are TRBV28 and TRBJ2-5; possibly TRBD1 or TRBD2 for D (6 bases each). CDR1 and CDR2 from the germline V gene are MDHEN and SYDVKM. The CDR3 runs 15 residues. V was cut by 7 bases and J by 5 bases, with 20 bases left in between. CDR3 sequence: CASTTTRGGRETQYF. Here the CDR3 DNA reads TGTGCCAGCACTACGACTAGAGGGGGTCGGGAGACCCAGTACTTC.

This chain joins TRBV5-5 and TRBJ1-3; D is undetermined. Germline V gene data show CDR1 as SGHKS and CDR2 as YYEKEE (reference sequence). The CDR3 is 16 residues long. Trimming removed 0 bases from V and 0 bases from J, with 10 bases in between. The CDR3 sequence: CASSLEWTSSGNTIYF. CDR3 nucleotide sequence: TGTGCCAGCAGCTTGGAGTGGACGAGCTCTGGAAACACCATATATTTT.

This clonotype was seen a few times. This sequence joins TRBV9 and TRBJ2-1; TRBD1 matches 7 bases. The length of the CDR3 is 17 residues. V was clipped by 0 bases and J by 9 bases; unmatched bases: 15. Per the germline V gene, CDR1 is SGDLS and CDR2 is YYNGEE. The CDR3 loop reads CASSVGLVQGVVGEQFF. CDR3 bases: TGTGCCAGCAGCGTAGGTTTAGTGCAGGGGGTAGTTGGTGAGCAGTTCTTC.

Note on this clonotype: One junction end disagrees with the germline gene, perhaps due to a read error. This chain connects TRBV6-2 or TRBV6-3 to TRBJ2-4; D call uncertain. The J call may be faulty, since TRBJ2-7 better matches the DNA end. CDR1 is MNHEY and CDR2 is SVGEGT in the germline V gene. The CDR3 sequence is 13 residues long. The CDR3 here is CTSSWARQSEQYF. The CDR3, as DNA: TGTACCAGCAGTTGGGCCAGGCAATCCGAGCAGTACTTC.

This clonotype was counted at least ten times. The J gene is TRBJ2-5, the V gene TRBV4-3, with 9 bases fitting TRBD2. The germline V gene encodes CDR1 LGHNA and CDR2 YSLEER. V dropped 5 bases and J dropped 3; count of bases not matched to a gene: 10. This CDR3 has 16 residues. The CDR3 DNA reads as TGCGCCAGCAGCGCGACAGCGGGGGGAACTAAAGAGACCCAGTACTTC. This codes for CASSATAGGTKETQYF.

V and J are TRBV9 and TRBJ1-2; D is undetermined. This CDR3 contains 14 residues. V was trimmed by 9 bases and J by 2 bases, leaving 17 bases between them. The V gene's germline CDR1 is SGDLS and CDR2 YYNGEE. The CDR3 coding sequence is TGTGCCAACACCGCAACCGGGAACAACTATGGCTACACCTTC. Amino acids: CANTATGNNYGYTF.

The J gene is TRBJ2-3, the V gene TRBV7-2; 10 nucleotides agree with TRBD2. The CDR3 runs to 20 residues. The J segment lost 2 bases and the V segment lost 1 base, leaving 15 bases of the junction unmatched. Germline loops: CDR1 SGHTA, CDR2 FQGNSA. This CDR3 is CASSLGGSGGPDLFTDTQYF. CDR3 in DNA: TGTGCCAGCAGCTTAGGTGGTAGCGGGGGGCCTGACTTGTTCACAGATACGCAGTATTTT.

This clonotype was observed a handful of times. The gene calls are TRBV7-2 and TRBJ2-3; TRBD2 agrees at 7 bases. Germline V gene data show CDR1 as SGHTA and CDR2 as FQGNSA. CDR3 size: 14 residues. V dropped 8 bases and J dropped 5; count of bases not matched to a gene: 10. In DNA form, the CDR3 reads TGTGCCAGCGCAAAAGTCGGGGGGATAGATACGCAGTATTTT. It yields the protein CASAKVGGIDTQYF.

At least ten counts were recorded for this clonotype. This chain joins TRBV12-3 or TRBV12-4 and TRBJ2-3, with 10 bases identical to TRBD1. V trimming: 5 bases; J trimming: 3 bases; junction bases outside the gene matches: 2. The CDR3 has 14 residues. CDR3 amino acids: CASSGQGGTDTQYF. DNA for the CDR3: TGTGCCAGCAGTGGACAGGGGGGTACAGATACGCAGTATTTT.

This clonotype was observed a handful of times. The chain joins TRBV20-1 to TRBJ2-1; D may be TRBD1 or TRBD2 (5 bases each). Near its end, the DNA agrees better with TRBJ2-7, so the J call may be wrong. This CDR3 is 15 amino acids long. The germline V gene encodes CDR1 DFQATT and CDR2 SNEGSKA (reference sequence). The CDR3 spells CSAHPGTGSYNEQYF. CDR3 coding DNA: TGCAGTGCCCACCCCGGGACCGGCTCCTACAATGAGCAGTACTTC.

The rearrangement uses TRBV4-1 and TRBJ1-2; D unresolved. The CDR3 is 13 amino acids. The germline gives CDR1 MGHRA, CDR2 YSYEKL. Deletions cut 0 bases from V and 7 bases from J, with 9 bases between. The CDR3 spells CASSQEVMSGYTF. CDR3 DNA: TGCGCCAGCAGCCAAGAGGTGATGAGTGGCTACACCTTC.

This clonotype occurred a few times. The V gene is TRBV28, the J gene TRBJ2-1; TRBD2 matches at 10 bases. The CDR3 covers 16 residues. Germline V lookup: CDR1 MDHEN, CDR2 SYDVKM. V was pared by 4 bases and J by 3 bases, with 6 bases of the junction left unmatched. The CDR3 DNA reads TGTGCCAGCAGTTCTAGCGGGGGCCCTTTCTACAATGAGCAGTTCTTC. Translating gives CASSSSGGPFYNEQFF.